This T cell receptor (beta chain) was retrieved from a study of blood T cell repertoires in COVID-19 (dated by TCRdb to 2018 to 2020). Regarding the research as a whole: Samples covering the acute and convalescent phases of COVID-19 were provided by collaborators in the United States, Italy and Spain. Subjects who had been exposed to COVID-19, were actively infected with it, or had recovered from it provided the deeply sampled blood TCRbeta repertoires that made up the dataset. The sample metadata nearly always contained a de-identified subject ID, COVID-19 status, age in years and sex. Where available, HLA class I and class II types were obtained from metadata supplied by the sample provider rather than from assay-based typing. Samples came from the ongoing ImmuneRACE study (first 160 participants) plus 1,254 subjects from 6 global collaborators. The prospective study material was composed of cDNA or gDNA derived from T cells, B-cell-depleted T cells, or PBMCs. The repertoires were released in a freely available public database intended as a resource for research on the immune response to SARS-CoV-2.

The immunoSEQ Assay, a bias-controlled multiplex PCR, was used to amplify TCRbeta CDR3 regions from genomic DNA. Per the source publication's procedure: The number of nucleated cells in each sample was estimated from the amplification of reference gene primers within the assay. To quantify the absolute abundance of each unique TCRbeta CDR3 rearrangement, sequence reads were collapsed and filtered. Productive Simpson clonality was computed per sample as the square root of Simpson's diversity index over productive rearrangements. TCRdb provides this immuneACCESS table in a form limited to in-frame rearrangements. Some clones are lacking; in checked studies, under half of them reflect an unresolved V gene, and why the rest are absent is not known. The D gene and trimming were derived from the DNA, and the V and J assignments and clone size from that table. The sample includes some 87,000 clones, with 80% to 90% observed a single time. Of the sample, roughly 4.2% is held by the ten largest clones.

Worth noting for this clone: It lacks a known antigen. No qualities accompany the bases; no much larger clone lies one base away.

Overall results and qualifications from the work: The amount of clinical and demographic metadata varied by source and participant and was provided uncurated.

The CDR3 covers 12 residues, taking in both the cysteine and the phenylalanine. The read is trimmed to its CDR3 DNA, 36 bases read in frame from base 1. V and J lose 3 bases and 1 base, and a span of 4 bases separates them. One collaborating source in Seattle enrolled patients while the patients were actively infected and followed the patients over time throughout the course of disease. Collaborating institutions collected whole blood in K2EDTA tubes following their own protocols. For TCRbeta analysis, collaborators shipped samples in one of three forms: frozen whole blood, isolated PBMCs, or DNA extracted from either of those sample types.

This chain joins TRBV12-3 or TRBV12-4 to TRBJ2-7, with no reliable assignment of the D segment. The receptor was derived from a human donor with COVID-19, enrolled during active disease. The donor label of this sample is uncertain. Sequencing was done on a sample of peripheral blood. The sequenced DNA: TGTGCCAGCAGTTTCGCGTCCTACGAGCAGTACTTC. Its translation is CASSFASYEQYF.